Following are 26 T cell receptor beta chains from one sample sequenced in a study of T cells after yellow fever vaccination. TCRdb re-called the 5' RACE reads through MiXCR, storing one row per CDR3 protein. This sample yields about 340,000 distinct CDR3 sequences, of which around 12% are seen a single time; approximately 3.3% belongs to the top ten. The specimen was CD4+ T cells sorted from PBMCs, collected 15 days after the yellow fever booster vaccination. Receptor source: a young man who received the YFV17D yellow fever vaccine.

The chain combines TRBV12-3 or TRBV12-4 with TRBJ2-1; D gene uncertain. The CDR3 runs to 13 residues. Trimming removed 5 bases from V and 8 bases from J, with 13 bases in between. This CDR3 reads CASSPTNRDEQFF. The CDR3 nucleotides are TGTGCCAGCAGTCCTACTAATCGCGATGAGCAGTTCTTC.

V is TRBV12-5 and J is TRBJ1-1; the D gene is possibly TRBD1 (5 bases). Germline lookup yields CDR1 LGHNT and CDR2 FRNRAP. CDR3 size: 16 residues. Deletions cut 1 base from V and 0 bases from J, with 12 bases between. CDR3 nucleotide sequence: TGTGCTAGTGGTTTGGGAAGAGGGGCGGTGAACACTGAAGCTTTCTTT. It codes for CASGLGRGAVNTEAFF.

This clonotype turned up a few times. The rearrangement links TRBV7-2 to TRBJ1-3; tentative D call: TRBD1 (5 bases). V dropped 4 bases and J dropped 3 bases, with 10 bases sitting between them. This CDR3 has 14 amino acids. Germline CDR1 SGHTA, CDR2 FQGNSA. CDR3 sequence (DNA): TGTGCCAGCAGCTGGGGGGGAGTTGGAAACACCATATATTTT. This gives the protein CASSWGGVGNTIYF.

The chain is built from TRBV20-1 and TRBJ2-1; tentative D call: TRBD2 (5 bases). Looked up from germline, CDR1 is DFQATT and CDR2 is SNEGSKA (reference sequence). V lost 5 bases to trimming and J lost 5 bases, with 22 bases between them. CDR3 length: 16 amino acids. CDR3 loop: CSAFPFTSRGDNEQFF. DNA of the CDR3: TGCAGTGCTTTCCCCTTCACTAGTCGAGGTGACAATGAGCAGTTCTTC.

The chain couples TRBV5-4 to TRBJ2-3, with 7 nucleotides matching TRBD1. This CDR3 has 15 amino acids. CDR1 is SGHNT, CDR2 YYREEE, per germline (reference sequence). J gave up 4 bases and V 4 bases, and 9 bases lay outside the gene matches. CDR3: CASSIKTGPPDTQYF. CDR3 in DNA: TGTGCCAGCAGCATAAAGACAGGGCCTCCAGATACGCAGTATTTT.

The gene calls are TRBV6-2 or TRBV6-3 and TRBJ1-1; weak D call: TRBD1 (5 bases). Germline V gene data show CDR1 as MNHEY and CDR2 as SVGEGT. The V end was cut by 7 bases, the J end by 1 base, with 22 bases between. This CDR3 comprises 17 residues. This CDR3 is CASISRGYQGENTEAFF. The CDR3 bases are TGTGCCAGCATCTCACGAGGCTATCAAGGGGAGAACACTGAAGCTTTCTTT.

The V call is TRBV7-6, the J call TRBJ2-7, with 9 bases that match TRBD1. Germline V gene sequence: CDR1 SGHVS, CDR2 FNYEAQ. CDR3 length equals 17 residues. V gave up 5 bases and J gave up 3 bases; unmatched junction bases: 14. The DNA of the CDR3 is TGTGCCAGCAGCCGATCCGGGACAGGGTTTTTCGTCTACGAGCAGTACTTC. Its translation: CASSRSGTGFFVYEQYF.

This clonotype was detected only a few times. The chain employs TRBV6-1 and TRBJ2-7, with D unclear. CDR1 is MNHNS, CDR2 SASEGT, per germline. The CDR3 runs to 16 residues. The ends were cut back, 2 bases at V and 4 bases at J, with 18 bases in the middle. CDR3 protein: CASSEFGTQVRYEQYF. The CDR3 coding sequence is TGTGCCAGCAGTGAATTCGGCACCCAAGTAAGGTACGAGCAGTACTTC.

This clonotype was seen a few times. V is TRBV18 and J is TRBJ1-3; TRBD1 might be the D (6 bases). Germline V gives CDR1 KGHSH, CDR2 LQKENI. This CDR3 is 16 amino acids long. Trimming took 3 bases from V and 2 from J, leaving 14 bases between them. CDR3 nucleotide sequence: TGTGCCAGCTCACCCCTCCTTGGGGGGCCTGGAAACACCATATATTTT. Protein product: CASSPLLGGPGNTIYF.

This clonotype was seen many times. This chain connects TRBV7-9 to TRBJ2-3, with 7 bases matching TRBD1. The CDR3 totals 14 residues. The V segment lost 5 bases and the J segment 0 bases; nucleotides outside the gene matches: 2. Germline-derived CDR1 and CDR2 are SEHNR and FQNEAQ (reference sequence). The CDR3 spells CASSRDSSTDTQYF. In DNA, the CDR3 is TGTGCCAGCAGCCGGGACAGCAGCACAGATACGCAGTATTTT. The entire variable domain, with the rest obtained from reference TRBV7-9 and TRBJ2-3, is as follows: DTGVSQNPRHKITKRGQNVTFRCDPISEHNRLYWYRQTLGQGPEFLTYFQNEAQLEKSRLLSDRFSAERPKGSFSTLEIQRTEQGDSAMYLCASSRDSSTDTQYFGPGTRLTVL.

The rearrangement links TRBV11-2 to TRBJ2-3; the D gene is possibly TRBD2 (7 bases). Germline CDR1 is SGHAT and CDR2 is FQNNGV. The CDR3 extends over 15 amino acids. Deletions cut 5 bases from V and 8 bases from J, with 20 bases between. As DNA, the CDR3 is TGTGCCAGCAGCGCCGTGGCGGGGGCCCCCCCTACGCAGTATTTT. Its translation: CASSAVAGAPPTQYF.

This clonotype turned up a few times. This CDR3 reads CSARSQQAGTEAFF. CDR3 sequence (DNA): TGCAGTGCTAGAAGCCAGCAGGCGGGCACTGAAGCTTTCTTT. The chain uses TRBV20-1 and TRBJ1-1; no clear D. Germline values: CDR1 DFQATT, CDR2 SNEGSKA (reference sequence). V was trimmed by 2 bases and J by 4 bases, leaving 14 bases between them. The CDR3 is 14 amino acids.

This sequence joins TRBV6-1 and TRBJ1-2; D is unresolved. Per the germline V gene, CDR1 is MNHNS and CDR2 is SASEGT. The CDR3 runs to 13 residues. Trimming pared 3 bases from V and 2 bases from J, leaving 7 bases between. The CDR3 loop reads CASSDRLNYGYTF. CDR3 coding DNA: TGTGCCAGCAGTGACAGACTGAACTATGGCTACACCTTC.

Only a few counts were recorded for this clonotype. This chain's CDR3 is CASSSQFRTNEQFF. For the CDR3, the DNA is TGTGCCAGCTCATCCCAATTCCGTACCAATGAGCAGTTCTTC. The gene calls are TRBV18 and TRBJ2-1; no clear D. The CDR3 runs to 14 residues. Trimming removed 5 bases at V and 6 bases at J, with 14 bases between. Germline V gene data show CDR1 as KGHSH and CDR2 as LQKENI.

The rearrangement joins TRBV18 to TRBJ1-1; D gene ambiguous. V lost 0 bases and J 3 bases, leaving 5 bases between the germline ends. Germline values: CDR1 KGHSH, CDR2 LQKENI. CDR3 length: 13 amino acids. The CDR3 loop is CASSPPGDTEAFF. CDR3 sequence (DNA): TGTGCCAGCTCACCACCGGGTGACACTGAAGCTTTCTTT.

The table lists this clonotype with many counts. The rearrangement uses TRBV5-1 and TRBJ2-5, with D unresolved. CDR1 is SGHRS, CDR2 YFSETQ, per germline. This CDR3 is 13 amino acids long. V lost 0 bases to trimming and J lost 4 bases, with 7 bases between them. CDR3 amino acids: CASSLVAPETQYF. In DNA form, the CDR3 reads TGCGCCAGCAGCTTGGTAGCCCCAGAGACCCAGTACTTC. The full variable domain, with the rest looked up from reference TRBV5-1 and TRBJ2-5, is KAGVTQTPRYLIKTRGQQVTLSCSPISGHRSVSWYQQTPGQGLQFLFEYFSETQRNKGNFPGRFSGRQFSNSRSEMNVSTLELGDSALYLCASSLVAPETQYFGPGTRLLVL.

In its sample, this clonotype was seen many times. V and J are TRBV2 and TRBJ1-1; D remains ambiguous. Per the germline V gene, CDR1 is SNHLY and CDR2 is FYNNEI. V lost 6 bases and J 0 bases, leaving 8 bases between the germline ends. The CDR3 extends over 13 amino acids. The CDR3 loop reads CASSYDLNTEAFF. The CDR3 DNA reads TGTGCCAGCAGCTACGACCTGAACACTGAAGCTTTCTTT. Combining the CDR3 with reference TRBV2 and TRBJ1-1 gives the whole variable domain EPEVTQTPSHQVTQMGQEVILRCVPISNHLYFYWYRQILGQKVEFLVSFYNNEISEKSEIFDDQFSVERPDGSNFTLKIRSTKLEDSAMYFCASSYDLNTEAFFGQGTRLTVV.

The chain couples TRBV12-3 or TRBV12-4 to TRBJ2-3, with a tentative D call TRBD1 (6 bases). Trimming removed 5 bases from V and 4 bases from J, with 10 bases in between. The CDR3 consists of 13 residues. CDR3 sequence (DNA): TGTGCCAGCAGTGCAACAGGGCCAGATACGCAGTATTTT. It encodes CASSATGPDTQYF.

There are a few counts of this clonotype. This chain connects TRBV4-3 to TRBJ1-1, with D possibly being TRBD1 (5 bases). From germline, CDR1 is LGHNA and CDR2 YSLEER. The CDR3 has 16 residues. V was cut by 0 bases and J by 2 bases, with 13 bases left in between. CDR3 amino acids: CASSQDVIGQNTEAFF. In DNA, the CDR3 is TGCGCCAGCAGCCAAGATGTAATAGGACAAAACACTGAAGCTTTCTTT.

This clonotype was seen repeatedly, ten times or more. V gene TRBV5-1 combines with J gene TRBJ1-1, with no clear D. The germline V gene encodes CDR1 SGHRS and CDR2 YFSETQ. V was cut by 2 bases and J by 3 bases, with 8 bases left in between. This CDR3 contains 13 residues. The DNA for the CDR3 is TGCGCCAGCAGCTTTAAATCAGACACTGAAGCTTTCTTT. Its translation is CASSFKSDTEAFF.

The chain joins TRBV15 to TRBJ1-5; D is uncertain. There are 15 residues in the CDR3. V shed 5 bases and J shed 0 bases, with 11 bases lying between them. Per germline, CDR1 LNHNV and CDR2 YYDKDF (reference sequence). CDR3 coding DNA: TGTGCCACCAGCCCAAGACGGTATAGCAATCAGCCCCAGCATTTT. Protein sequence: CATSPRRYSNQPQHF.

This clonotype was observed a few times. The rearrangement uses TRBV29-1 and TRBJ1-2; no reliable D call. V shed 7 bases and J shed 4 bases, with 16 bases lying between them. Germline V gives CDR1 SQVTM, CDR2 ANQGSEA. This CDR3 is 13 amino acids long. CDR3 sequence: CSGERGAGYGYTF. Written as DNA, the CDR3 is TGCAGCGGAGAACGGGGTGCTGGCTATGGCTACACCTTC. The whole variable domain, remainder taken from reference TRBV29-1 and TRBJ1-2, is SAVISQKPSRDICQRGTSLTIQCQVDSQVTMMFWYRQQPGQSLTLIATANQGSEATYESGFVIDKFPISRPNLTFSTLTVSNMSPEDSSIYLCSGERGAGYGYTFGSGTRLTVV.

The chain is built from TRBV6-6 and TRBJ2-5; D uncertain. Trimming pared 7 bases from V and 5 bases from J, leaving 14 bases between. This CDR3 spans 13 amino acids. Germline CDR1 is MNHNY and CDR2 is SVGAGI (reference sequence). The CDR3 coding sequence is TGTGCCAGCACTCCCCACGCCGGGGAGACCCAGTACTTC. This encodes CASTPHAGETQYF.

This clonotype has more than one count but fewer than ten. V gene TRBV20-1 combines with J gene TRBJ1-5; possibly TRBD1 for D (5 bases). Trimming removed 5 bases from V and 1 base from J, with 12 bases in between. CDR3 length: 14 amino acids. CDR1 and CDR2 from the germline V gene are DFQATT and SNEGSKA (reference sequence). The CDR3 sequence: CSARGISSNQPQHF. The DNA for the CDR3 is TGCAGTGCTCGGGGGATATCGAGCAATCAGCCCCAGCATTTT.

The chain employs TRBV4-2 and TRBJ1-5; 8 positions match TRBD1. V was pared by 1 base and J by 0 bases, with 11 bases of the junction left unmatched. This CDR3 has 19 residues. In germline, CDR1 is LGHNA, CDR2 YNFKEQ. The CDR3 loop reads CASSQGHGTGRYSNQPQHF. CDR3 in DNA: TGTGCCAGCAGCCAAGGTCACGGGACAGGACGCTATAGCAATCAGCCCCAGCATTTT.

This clonotype was recorded a few times. This chain joins TRBV12-3 or TRBV12-4 and TRBJ2-5; D is ambiguous. The CDR3 runs to 12 residues. V gave up 8 bases and J gave up 4 bases, with 11 bases separating them. CDR3 loop: CASGKGGETQYF. In nucleotides, the CDR3 is TGTGCCAGCGGAAAAGGCGGAGAGACCCAGTACTTC.